The entry below describes one T cell receptor beta chain. Its antigen remains unidentified. The J segment lost 1 base and the V segment lost 4 bases, leaving 6 bases of the junction unmatched. This CDR3 is built from 15 residues. Germline values: CDR1 MNHEY, CDR2 SVGAGI. PCR used 60 Vbeta primers and 13 Jbeta primers. Produced via immunoSEQ multiplex PCR; TCRdb's table is partial and in-frame only. The sample lists 50,000 to 65,000 clones, just under 75% occurring once. These data belong to a study of cytomegalovirus exposure and HLA in healthy donors. Study details: In an earlier analysis, 117 million unique TCR beta sequences were found from approximately 170 million T cells.

Study observations and caveats: TCR beta sequences reportedly predicted the HLA-A and HLA-B alleles of most subjects accurately. Most of the TCR beta V segments (in an earlier analysis) were productive either about 90% or about 30% of the time.

The V gene is TRBV6-5, the J gene TRBJ1-1, with TRBD1 matching over 7 bases. This sequence originates from a woman under 40 in good health and CMV-seronegative. Sequences were obtained from PBMCs. CDR3 coding DNA: TGTGCCAGCAGTTTTGACAGGGCCCAGAACACTGAAGCTTTCTTT. Translating it yields CASSFDRAQNTEAFF.